The 13 T cell receptor beta chains given below trace back to one sample, sequenced in a study of cytomegalovirus exposure and HLA in healthy donors. Primers: 60 Vbeta forward and 13 Jbeta reverse. Measured with immunoSEQ multiplex PCR; TCRdb has only the in-frame clones, and not every one. Of hundreds of thousands of clones in the sample, 70% to 80% were seen once. The sequenced material came from PBMCs. Every receptor here comes from a man between 40 and 49 years old in good health and CMV-seronegative.

The genes are TRBV2 and TRBJ2-1; D gene unclear. The CDR3 extends over 11 amino acids. With 7 bases removed from V and 5 bases from J, the gap between germline ends came to 6 bases. Germline V gene data show CDR1 as SNHLY and CDR2 as FYNNEI. The CDR3 loop is CASILNNEQFF. In DNA form, the CDR3 reads TGTGCCAGCATCCTTAACAATGAGCAGTTCTTC.

This clone was seen a handful of times. This chain links TRBV9 with TRBJ2-2, with D tentatively TRBD2 (5 bases). The V end lost 2 bases, the J end lost 0 bases, and 8 bases lay between the germline ends. This CDR3 is 15 amino acids long. Germline loops: CDR1 SGDLS, CDR2 YYNGEE. The CDR3 loop is CASSVRGANTGELFF. For the CDR3, the DNA is TGTGCCAGCAGCGTCCGGGGAGCGAACACCGGGGAGCTGTTTTTT.

The V gene is TRBV28, the J gene TRBJ2-7; 8 bases fit TRBD2. V lost 4 bases, J lost 3 bases, and 8 bases stayed unmatched. This CDR3 is built from 15 residues. The germline V gene encodes CDR1 MDHEN and CDR2 SYDVKM. In DNA form, the CDR3 reads TGTGCCAGCAGTTCTGGCGGGGGGCAAGACTACGAGCAGTACTTC. Translation: CASSSGGGQDYEQYF.

The V and J genes are TRBV10-3 and TRBJ2-7; 9 nucleotides match TRBD2. V trimming: 2 bases; J trimming: 0 bases; junction bases outside the gene matches: 11. This CDR3 is built from 18 residues. In germline, CDR1 is ENHRY, CDR2 SYGVKD. The CDR3 region has the DNA TGTGCCATCAGTGAGGTTAGCGGGGGAGAGAGGAGCTCCTACGAGCAGTACTTC. Translating gives CAISEVSGGERSSYEQYF.

The V and J genes are TRBV28 and TRBJ2-3; no firm D call. V was shortened by 1 base and J by 0 bases, with 5 bases between the two germline ends. The CDR3 runs 14 residues. The germline gives CDR1 MDHEN, CDR2 SYDVKM. The CDR3 DNA follows: TGTGCCAGCAGTTTATTACGGAGCACAGATACGCAGTATTTT. The encoded protein is CASSLLRSTDTQYF.

The J gene is TRBJ2-6, the V gene TRBV18; the D is unclear. CDR1 is KGHSH and CDR2 is LQKENI in the germline V gene. This CDR3 is 18 amino acids long. The V gene lost 5 bases and the J gene lost 0 bases, with 17 bases spanning the gap. CDR3 sequence (DNA): TGTGCCAGCTCATCACGCGTCGCCAAGCCCTCTGGGGCCAACGTCCTGACTTTC. The encoded protein is CASSSRVAKPSGANVLTF.

This clone showed up just a few times. V is TRBV9 and J is TRBJ2-1, with 11 bases fitting TRBD1. V was clipped by 3 bases and J by 4 bases; unmatched bases: 9. The CDR3 is 17 residues long. Germline values: CDR1 SGDLS, CDR2 YYNGEE. The CDR3 spells CASSDGVGDRGYNEQFF. Here the CDR3 DNA reads TGTGCCAGCAGCGACGGGGTTGGGGACAGGGGGTACAATGAGCAGTTCTTC. Complete variable domain (other parts from reference TRBV9 and TRBJ2-1): DSGVTQTPKHLITATGQRVTLRCSPRSGDLSVYWYQQSLDQGLQFLIQYYNGEERAKGNILERFSAQQFPDLHSELNLSSLELGDSALYFCASSDGVGDRGYNEQFFGPGTRLTVL.

This rearrangement joins TRBV29-1 to TRBJ1-1; D not resolved. CDR1 SQVTM and CDR2 ANQGSEA come from the germline V gene. This CDR3 has 11 amino acids. Trimming cost V 5 bases and J 1 base, with 5 bases left between them. DNA for the CDR3: TGCAGCGTTTCAGAGAACACTGAAGCTTTCTTT. It translates to CSVSENTEAFF.

The chain is built from TRBV13 and TRBJ1-1; D uncertain. Deletions cut 3 bases from V and 6 bases from J, with 5 bases between. CDR3 length: 11 amino acids. In germline, CDR1 is PRHDT, CDR2 FYEKMQ (reference sequence). The CDR3 region has the DNA TGTGCCAGCAGCTTTTCGGCTGAAGCTTTCTTT. It translates to CASSFSAEAFF.

V and J are TRBV4-3 and TRBJ2-1; D uncertain. The V end lost 0 bases, the J end lost 5 bases, and 11 bases lay between the germline ends. This CDR3 comprises 15 residues. The germline CDR1 and CDR2 sequences are LGHNA and YSLEER. CDR3 region: CASSQDSAGDNEQFF. CDR3 coding DNA: TGCGCCAGCAGCCAAGATTCAGCCGGAGACAATGAGCAGTTCTTC.

The V gene is TRBV6-5, the J gene TRBJ2-3; maybe TRBD2 (6 bases). CDR1 MNHEY and CDR2 SVGAGI come from the germline V gene. Trimming took 6 bases from V and 4 from J, leaving 14 bases between them. The CDR3 is 14 residues long. The CDR3 spells CASRRWEVADTQYF. The CDR3 coding sequence is TGTGCCAGCAGGAGGTGGGAGGTGGCAGATACGCAGTATTTT.

The gene calls are TRBV5-4 and TRBJ2-5, with D possibly matching TRBD2 (6 bases). In germline, CDR1 is SGHNT, CDR2 YYREEE (reference sequence). This CDR3 contains 13 residues. The V gene lost 0 bases and the J gene lost 7 bases, with 10 bases spanning the gap. The CDR3 DNA reads TGTGCCAGCAGCTTGGCCGGGGGTTGGACCCAGTACTTC. Protein: CASSLAGGWTQYF. The full variable domain, in which reference TRBV5-4 and TRBJ2-5 provide the parts outside the CDR3, is ETGVTQSPTHLIKTRGQQVTLRCSSQSGHNTVSWYQQALGQGPQFIFQYYREEENGRGNFPPRFSGLQFPNYSSELNVNALELDDSALYLCASSLAGGWTQYFGPGTRLLVL.

The J gene is TRBJ2-5, the V gene TRBV4-3; perhaps TRBD2 as D (7 bases). This CDR3 region has 16 residues. Germline-derived CDR1 and CDR2 are LGHNA and YSLEER. V was cut by 1 base and J by 1 base, with 13 bases left in between. In nucleotides, the CDR3 is TGCGCCAGCAGCCAAGTTCGTGGGGGGGCCCAAGAGACCCAGTACTTC. Translating gives CASSQVRGGAQETQYF.